Below, 29 T cell receptor beta chains from the same sample are listed, as sequenced in a study of blood T cell repertoires in COVID-19. Clones were sequenced by immunoSEQ multiplex PCR, and TCRdb holds only the in-frame ones, with some missing. The sample shows 140,000 or so clones, over 70% of them seen only once. Sequenced input: peripheral blood. Receptor source: a woman in her fifties or sixties with acute or convalescent COVID-19.

The chain has TRBV2 and TRBJ2-1; tentative D call: TRBD2 (6 bases). Trimming shortened V by 7 bases and J by 4 bases, and 11 bases separated the two germline ends. The CDR3 has 13 residues. Germline-derived CDR1 and CDR2 are SNHLY and FYNNEI. The CDR3 DNA sequence: TGTGCCAGCATAGAGCGGGTATACAATGAGCAGTTCTTC. Its translation is CASIERVYNEQFF.

The chain recombines TRBV28 with TRBJ2-6; TRBD1 agrees at 7 bases. V lost 6 bases to trimming and J lost 0 bases; unmatched junction nucleotides: 8. CDR1 and CDR2 from the germline V gene are MDHEN and SYDVKM. The CDR3 sequence is 17 residues long. For the CDR3, the DNA is TGTGCCAGCAGGCAACAGGGGAGCTACTCTGGGGCCAACGTCCTGACTTTC. Translating it yields CASRQQGSYSGANVLTF. The full variable domain, completed using reference TRBV28 and TRBJ2-6, is DVKVTQSSRYLVKRTGEKVFLECVQDMDHENMFWYRQDPGLGLRLIYFSYDVKMKEKGDIPEGYSVSREKKERFSLILESASTNQTSMYLCASRQQGSYSGANVLTFGAGSRLTVL.

Only a few counts were recorded for this clone. The J gene is TRBJ2-2, the V gene TRBV5-4; D might be TRBD1 (5 bases). CDR3 size: 13 residues. Deletions cut 0 bases from V and 6 bases from J, with 6 bases between. CDR1 SGHNT and CDR2 YYREEE come from the germline V gene (reference sequence). The CDR3 is CASSLAGPGELFF. The CDR3 DNA follows: TGTGCCAGCAGCTTGGCAGGGCCCGGGGAGCTGTTTTTT.

The rearrangement uses TRBV29-1 and TRBJ2-5; TRBD1 is a possible D gene (6 bases). CDR3 length: 18 residues. Germline CDR1 reads SQVTM; CDR2 reads ANQGSEA. V was trimmed by 4 bases and J by 1 base, leaving 25 bases between them. The CDR3 protein is CSVVVRVWPGQPQETQYF. In DNA form, the CDR3 reads TGCAGCGTTGTTGTCCGGGTATGGCCCGGACAGCCCCAAGAGACCCAGTACTTC.

For the CDR3, the DNA is TGTGCCAGCAGGGCCGGACAGGGCCCCGGGGAGCTGTTTTTT. Protein sequence: CASRAGQGPGELFF. The chain uses TRBV6-5 and TRBJ2-2; TRBD1 aligns across 8 bases. The CDR3 loop spans 14 amino acids. The J segment lost 6 bases and the V segment lost 6 bases, leaving 6 bases of the junction unmatched. The V gene's germline CDR1 is MNHEY and CDR2 SVGAGI.

The chain joins TRBV11-2 to TRBJ1-2; no clear D. This CDR3 spans 13 amino acids. CDR1 is SGHAT, CDR2 FQNNGV, per germline. Deletions cut 1 base from V and 8 bases from J, with 11 bases between. The DNA of the CDR3 is TGTGCCAGCAGCTTAGTGCGGGGTTGGGGCTACACCTTC. This encodes CASSLVRGWGYTF.

V is TRBV5-1 and J is TRBJ2-5; 7 bases map to TRBD2. The CDR3 sequence is 16 residues long. V shed 3 bases and J 4 bases; nucleotides not matched to a gene: 12. CDR1 is SGHRS, CDR2 YFSETQ, per germline. The CDR3 DNA follows: TGCGCCAGCAGCTCCAGCGGCGGGAGCGTTCGAGAGACCCAGTACTTC. Its translation: CASSSSGGSVRETQYF.

The gene calls are TRBV30 and TRBJ1-2; TRBD1 matches 7 bases. Germline CDR1 reads GTSNPN; CDR2 reads SVGIG (reference sequence). J gave up 8 bases and V 5 bases, and 5 bases lay outside the gene matches. CDR3 length: 11 amino acids. The CDR3 DNA follows: TGTGCCTGGGTCGGGACAGAGGGCTACACCTTC. It translates to CAWVGTEGYTF. Based on the CDR3 plus reference TRBV30 and TRBJ1-2, the full variable domain is SQTIHQWPATLVQPVGSPLSLECTVEGTSNPNLYWYRQAAGRGLQLLFYSVGIGQISSEVPQNLSASRPQDRQFILSSKKLLLSDSGFYLCAWVGTEGYTFGSGTRLTVV.

The chain employs TRBV5-6 and TRBJ1-5; D not certain. Trimming took 1 base from V and 5 from J, leaving 7 bases between them. The CDR3 is 13 residues long. Germline V gene sequence: CDR1 SGHDT, CDR2 YYEEEE. The CDR3 loop reads CASSLRGDQPQHF. The CDR3 bases are TGTGCCAGCAGCTTGCGGGGAGATCAGCCCCAGCATTTT.

The J gene is TRBJ1-3, the V gene TRBV5-6; 7 nucleotides align to TRBD1. In germline, CDR1 is SGHDT, CDR2 YYEEEE. The CDR3 covers 14 residues. Germline trimming cut 5 bases from V and 4 bases from J; bases unmatched to any gene: 6. The CDR3 DNA reads as TGTGCCAGCAGGGTGAGGGGGCTCGGAAACACCATATATTTT. Its translation is CASRVRGLGNTIYF.

The chain employs TRBV18 and TRBJ1-3, with a tentative D call TRBD1 (6 bases). Germline V gives CDR1 KGHSH, CDR2 LQKENI. The CDR3 is made up of 16 amino acids. V was trimmed by 3 bases and J by 0 bases, leaving 12 bases between them. The CDR3 bases are TGTGCCAGCTCACCGCTGCAGGGGCCCTCTGGAAACACCATATATTTT. It is translated as CASSPLQGPSGNTIYF.

This rearrangement joins TRBV6-4 to TRBJ2-1; D not certain. Germline assignment: CDR1 MRHNA and CDR2 SNTAGT. Deletions cut 6 bases from V and 3 bases from J, with 12 bases between. The CDR3 has 14 amino acids. The CDR3 bases are TGTGCCAGCAGCCCCCAGGCTGGCTACAATGAGCAGTTCTTC. It specifies CASSPQAGYNEQFF.

The rearrangement joins TRBV6-4 to TRBJ2-2, with 9 positions matching TRBD1. V trimming: 6 bases; J trimming: 5 bases; junction bases outside the gene matches: 10. CDR1 MRHNA and CDR2 SNTAGT come from the germline V gene. The CDR3 covers 16 residues. CDR3 nucleotide sequence: TGTGCCAGCAGCGAGGTACAGGGGGCTGGAACCGGGGAGCTGTTTTTT. Translating it yields CASSEVQGAGTGELFF.

The chain combines TRBV5-1 with TRBJ2-7, with a tentative D call TRBD1 (5 bases). Germline V gene data show CDR1 as SGHRS and CDR2 as YFSETQ. The CDR3 consists of 12 residues. V was shortened by 0 bases and J by 7 bases, with 8 bases between the two germline ends. The CDR3 region is CASSLGTSEQYF. DNA for the CDR3: TGCGCCAGCAGCTTGGGGACATCGGAGCAGTACTTC.

The chain recombines TRBV28 with TRBJ2-2; D possibly corresponds to TRBD2 (6 bases). The germline gives CDR1 MDHEN, CDR2 SYDVKM. V was shortened by 3 bases and J by 6 bases, with 14 bases between the two germline ends. This CDR3 region has 15 residues. CDR3 coding DNA: TGTGCCAGCAGTTTGCCGGGAGCCAAGGCCGGGGAGCTGTTTTTT. Amino acids: CASSLPGAKAGELFF.

This clone was observed once. The gene calls are TRBV5-1 and TRBJ2-7; the D gene is possibly TRBD1 (5 bases). The CDR3 is 14 amino acids. Per germline, CDR1 SGHRS and CDR2 YFSETQ. Trimming took off 4 bases at V and 1 base at J, with 12 bases between the two ends. This chain's CDR3 is CASSETANSYEQYF. The CDR3 DNA follows: TGCGCCAGCAGCGAGACAGCGAATTCCTACGAGCAGTACTTC.

The J gene is TRBJ2-5, the V gene TRBV3-1 (or the pseudogene TRBV3-2); TRBD2 matches 11 bases. This CDR3 is 16 amino acids long. V shed 6 bases, J shed 7 bases, and the junction held 13 bases outside the gene matches. Germline V lookup: CDR1 LGHDT, CDR2 YNNKEL (reference sequence). The CDR3 DNA follows: TGTGCCAGCAGACTCCCGGGTCTAGCGGGAGGTGGGACCCAGTACTTC. Its protein is CASRLPGLAGGGTQYF.

The genes are TRBV19 and TRBJ1-4, with TRBD1 identical over 7 bases. J was trimmed by 10 bases and V by 0 bases; bases with no gene match: 23. The germline gives CDR1 LNHDA, CDR2 SQIVND (reference sequence). The CDR3 covers 20 residues. The CDR3 is CASSIDSGGSRQGDFRKLFF. The CDR3 DNA sequence: TGTGCCAGTAGTATAGACTCCGGTGGTTCCAGACAGGGAGATTTCAGAAAACTGTTTTTT.

This rearrangement joins TRBV5-1 to TRBJ1-5; 9 bases line up with TRBD1. This CDR3 has 15 amino acids. The trim removed 4 bases at V and 7 bases at J, leaving 9 bases unmatched. Germline CDR1 SGHRS, CDR2 YFSETQ. CDR3 region: CASSPGTGSHQPQHF. The CDR3 coding sequence is TGCGCCAGCAGCCCAGGGACAGGGAGTCACCAGCCCCAGCATTTT. Using reference TRBV5-1 and TRBJ1-5 for the parts outside the CDR3, the full variable domain is KAGVTQTPRYLIKTRGQQVTLSCSPISGHRSVSWYQQTPGQGLQFLFEYFSETQRNKGNFPGRFSGRQFSNSRSEMNVSTLELGDSALYLCASSPGTGSHQPQHFGDGTRLSIL.

The chain combines TRBV18 with TRBJ2-1, with a weak D call TRBD2 (6 bases). Germline V CDR1 and CDR2: KGHSH, LQKENI. V lost 3 bases and J lost 4, with 13 bases in between. The CDR3 is made up of 15 amino acids. CDR3 DNA sequence: TGTGCCAGCTCACCGAGGCTAGCGCGTTACAATGAGCAGTTCTTC. Translated, it gives CASSPRLARYNEQFF.

V and J are TRBV4-1 and TRBJ1-5; 12 bases are a match to TRBD1. This CDR3 is built from 16 residues. The V segment lost 1 base and the J segment 5 bases; nucleotides outside the gene matches: 3. Germline V gene data show CDR1 as MGHRA and CDR2 as YSYEKL. Written as DNA, the CDR3 is TGCGCCAGCAGCCAAGTAGGGGACAGGGGGCATCAGCCCCAGCATTTT. Translated, it gives CASSQVGDRGHQPQHF.

The gene calls are TRBV5-1 and TRBJ2-1; D might be TRBD2 (7 bases). The CDR3 spans 17 residues. Trimming removed 6 bases at V and 0 bases at J, with 19 bases between. Germline-derived CDR1 and CDR2 are SGHRS and YFSETQ. This CDR3 is CASTPLGGEYSYNEQFF. In DNA form, the CDR3 reads TGCGCCAGCACGCCCTTAGGGGGGGAATACTCCTACAATGAGCAGTTCTTC.

The chain combines TRBV27 with TRBJ2-1; TRBD1 aligns across 7 bases. CDR3 length: 16 residues. J was trimmed by 6 bases and V by 5 bases; bases with no gene match: 13. Germline lookup yields CDR1 MNHEY and CDR2 SMNVEV (reference sequence). The CDR3 sequence is CASSPLINAGGNEQFF. In DNA form, the CDR3 reads TGTGCCAGCAGTCCCCTTATAAACGCAGGGGGCAATGAGCAGTTCTTC.

This chain uses TRBV6-5 with TRBJ1-2, with 8 positions matching TRBD1. CDR3 length: 13 amino acids. From germline, CDR1 is MNHEY and CDR2 SVGAGI. Trimming took 9 bases from V and 8 from J; bases not matched to a gene: 11. The CDR3 region is CARYSDREAGYTF. The CDR3 DNA sequence: TGTGCCAGGTACTCGGACAGGGAGGCCGGCTACACCTTC.

The rearrangement joins TRBV19 to TRBJ1-2; D might be TRBD1 (5 bases). The germline V and J ends were trimmed by 9 bases and 8 bases, with 16 bases remaining between them. Germline V gene sequence: CDR1 LNHDA, CDR2 SQIVND (reference sequence). There are 12 residues in the CDR3. CDR3 protein: CASRGTPGGYTF. CDR3 DNA: TGTGCCAGCCGAGGGACTCCTGGGGGCTACACCTTC.

V usage is TRBV19 and J usage is TRBJ2-3; the match to TRBD2 covers 7 bases. From germline, CDR1 is LNHDA and CDR2 SQIVND (reference sequence). The CDR3 runs 15 residues. The V gene end was trimmed by 4 bases and the J gene end by 6 bases; junction bases not matched to a gene: 10. CDR3 protein: CASSTGGRKEDTQYF. CDR3 coding DNA: TGTGCCAGTAGTACCGGCGGGAGAAAGGAGGATACGCAGTATTTT. Filled out from reference TRBV19 and TRBJ2-3, the complete variable domain reads DGGITQSPKYLFRKEGQNVTLSCEQNLNHDAMYWYRQDPGQGLRLIYYSQIVNDFQKGDIAEGYSVSREKKESFPLTVTSAQKNPTAFYLCASSTGGRKEDTQYFGPGTRLTVL.

V and J are TRBV14 and TRBJ2-1; TRBD2 aligns across 13 bases. This CDR3 comprises 16 residues. Trimming cost V 5 bases and J 7 bases; bases outside gene matches: 8. Germline CDR1 reads SGHDN; CDR2 reads FVKESK. DNA of the CDR3: TGTGCCAGCAGCACCCGACTAGCGGGAGGTTGGAATGAGCAGTTCTTC. Residues: CASSTRLAGGWNEQFF.

CDR3 nucleotide sequence: TGTGCCAGCGTGTTCGGGAGGGGCCGGGGTCAGCCCCAGCATTTT. Its translation is CASVFGRGRGQPQHF. This chain links TRBV6-5 with TRBJ1-5, with D possibly matching TRBD1 (5 bases). Trimming left V 8 bases short and J 6 bases short, with 20 bases between. Germline V gene lookup returns CDR1 MNHEY and CDR2 SVGAGI. The CDR3 extends over 15 amino acids.

This clone has a single count. The rearrangement joins TRBV7-9 to TRBJ2-7; TRBD1 matches at 7 bases. Trimming removed 5 bases from V and 2 bases from J; junction bases left unmatched: 6. CDR1 and CDR2 (germline): SEHNR, FQNEAQ (reference sequence). There are 14 residues in the CDR3. CDR3 sequence (DNA): TGTGCCAGCAGCCAGAACAGGGGTCCCTACGAGCAGTACTTC. It translates to CASSQNRGPYEQYF.